This T cell receptor beta chain was found in a study of graft-versus-host responses after intestinal transplantation. Regarding this clone: What it binds is unknown.

The CDR3 runs to 16 residues. Germline assignment: CDR1 MRHNA and CDR2 SNTAGT. The ends were cut back, 0 bases at V and 6 bases at J, with 17 bases in the middle. The data were produced by immunoSEQ multiplex PCR, yet TCRdb's version contains in-frame clones alone and is incomplete. The table records around 110,000 clones, just over 90% of them present only once. The origin of this receptor is a human donor who received an intestinal transplant. The sample here was unstimulated CD4+ T cells sorted from spleen or lymph node cells, taken before intestinal transplant. The chain links TRBV6-4 to TRBJ2-5; D may be TRBD1 (7 bases). CDR3 DNA: TGTGCCAGCAGTGACTCGAGACGGAGGGGGCCCAAGACCCAGTACTTC. Protein product: CASSDSRRRGPKTQYF.